The sequence of this T cell receptor (beta chain) was determined in a study of control samples from healthy donors and cancer patients. This table comes from immunoSEQ multiplex PCR, and its TCRdb copy is limited to in-frame clones, with some not included. The repertoire includes about 120,000 clones, roughly 84% of them detected once, and over 6.5% sits in the top ten. This CDR3 contains 15 residues. V gave up 6 bases and J gave up 2 bases; unmatched junction bases: 6. Germline V gene sequence: CDR1 MNHNY, CDR2 SVGAGI (reference sequence). As for this clone: Being one base from a much bigger clone, this may be a read error.

This clonotype was sampled from a man aged 40-49 years in good health. Sequencing used blood. The V and J genes are TRBV6-6 and TRBJ2-7; 11 positions match TRBD1. The CDR3 reads CASSLGGQGAYEQYF. In DNA, the CDR3 is TGTGCCAGCAGCCTAGGGGGACAGGGGGCCTACGAGCAGTACTTC.